This section outlines one T cell receptor (beta chain) sequence together with its context. Its specificity is unknown. From the roughly 120-subject validation cohort, which was separate from the approximately 670-subject first cohort, the donors were drawn. The data stem from a study of cytomegalovirus exposure and HLA in healthy donors. The repertoire was sequenced with immunoSEQ multiplex PCR; TCRdb's copy has only in-frame clones and lacks some. There are 60,000 or so clones in the sample; around nine tenths occur only once, and 1.1% lies in the top ten. V was clipped by 9 bases and J by 0 bases, with 14 bases between them. CDR1 SEHNR and CDR2 FQNEAQ come from the germline V gene (reference sequence). This CDR3 has 15 residues. Findings and limits, study-wide: TCR beta chains numbering more than 150 were designated cytomegalovirus-associated.

This sequence was found in a man younger than 35 in good health and CMV-seronegative. V is TRBV7-9 and J is TRBJ2-2, with D possibly being TRBD2 (5 bases). Sequencing was performed on PBMCs. CDR3 sequence reads: CASYLGDTNTGELFF. In DNA, the CDR3 is TGTGCCAGTTACCTCGGGGATACGAACACCGGGGAGCTGTTTTTT.